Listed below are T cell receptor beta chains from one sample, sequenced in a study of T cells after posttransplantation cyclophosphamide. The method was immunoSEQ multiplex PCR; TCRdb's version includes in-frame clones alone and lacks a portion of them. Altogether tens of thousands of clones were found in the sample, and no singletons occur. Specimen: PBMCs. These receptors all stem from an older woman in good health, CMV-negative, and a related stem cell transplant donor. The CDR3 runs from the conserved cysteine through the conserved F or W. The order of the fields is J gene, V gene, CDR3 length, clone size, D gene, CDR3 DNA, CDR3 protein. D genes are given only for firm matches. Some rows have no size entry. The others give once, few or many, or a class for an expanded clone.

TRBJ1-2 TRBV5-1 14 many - TGCGCCAGCAGCCATAACAGGGAGGGGAGCGGCTACACCTTC CASSHNREGSGYTF
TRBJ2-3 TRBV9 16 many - TGTGCCAGCAGCGTAGGCGCGGGGGCTTTCACAGATACGCAGTATTTT CASSVGAGAFTDTQYF
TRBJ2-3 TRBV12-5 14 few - TGTGCTAGTGGTTTGGACTTAAGCACAGATACGCAGTATTTT CASGLDLSTDTQYF
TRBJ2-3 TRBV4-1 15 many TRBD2 TGCGCCAGCGGAGCGGGGGGAGGGAGGCCAGATACGCAGTATTTT CASGAGGGRPDTQYF
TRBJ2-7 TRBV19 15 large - TGTGCCAGTAGTACGTCGACATCCAGCTCCTACGAGCAGTACTTC CASSTSTSSSYEQYF
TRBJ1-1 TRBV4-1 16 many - TGCGCCAGCAGCCAGGAAAGAGGGGGTTGGAACACTGAAGCTTTCTTT CASSQERGGWNTEAFF
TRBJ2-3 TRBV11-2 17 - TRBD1 TGTGCCAGCAGCTTAGGGAGGAGTACAGGGGCCACAGATACGCAGTATTTT CASSLGRSTGATDTQYF
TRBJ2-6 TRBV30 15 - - TGTGCCTGGAGGGGCGACGGGGTTGGGGCCAACGTCCTGACTTTC CAWRGDGVGANVLTF
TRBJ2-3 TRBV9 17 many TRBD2 TGTGCCAGCAGCGTAGAAGCTAGCGGGAGGTGGGCAGATACGCAGTATTTT CASSVEASGRWADTQYF
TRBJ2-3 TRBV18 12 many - TGTGCCAGCTCGTTAGCTCATGATACGCAGTATTTT CASSLAHDTQYF
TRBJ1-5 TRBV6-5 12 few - TGTGCCAGCTGTCTACAGGCTCGGCCCCAGCATTTT CASCLQARPQHF